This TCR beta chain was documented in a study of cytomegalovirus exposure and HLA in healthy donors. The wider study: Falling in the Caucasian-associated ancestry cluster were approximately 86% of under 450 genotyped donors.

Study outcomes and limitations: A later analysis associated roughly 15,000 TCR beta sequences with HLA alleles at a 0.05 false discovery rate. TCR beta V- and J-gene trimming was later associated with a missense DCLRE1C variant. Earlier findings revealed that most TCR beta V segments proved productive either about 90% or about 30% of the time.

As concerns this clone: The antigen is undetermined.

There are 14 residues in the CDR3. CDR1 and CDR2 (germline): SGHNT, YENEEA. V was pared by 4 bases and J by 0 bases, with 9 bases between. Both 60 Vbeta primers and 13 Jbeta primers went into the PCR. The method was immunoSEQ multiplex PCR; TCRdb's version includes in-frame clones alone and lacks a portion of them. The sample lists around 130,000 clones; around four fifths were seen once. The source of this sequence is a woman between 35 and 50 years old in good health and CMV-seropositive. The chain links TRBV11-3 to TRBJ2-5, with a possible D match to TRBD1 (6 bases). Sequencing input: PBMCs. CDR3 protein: CASSSGTNQETQYF. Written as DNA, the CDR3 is TGTGCCAGCAGCTCTGGGACAAACCAAGAGACCCAGTACTTC.